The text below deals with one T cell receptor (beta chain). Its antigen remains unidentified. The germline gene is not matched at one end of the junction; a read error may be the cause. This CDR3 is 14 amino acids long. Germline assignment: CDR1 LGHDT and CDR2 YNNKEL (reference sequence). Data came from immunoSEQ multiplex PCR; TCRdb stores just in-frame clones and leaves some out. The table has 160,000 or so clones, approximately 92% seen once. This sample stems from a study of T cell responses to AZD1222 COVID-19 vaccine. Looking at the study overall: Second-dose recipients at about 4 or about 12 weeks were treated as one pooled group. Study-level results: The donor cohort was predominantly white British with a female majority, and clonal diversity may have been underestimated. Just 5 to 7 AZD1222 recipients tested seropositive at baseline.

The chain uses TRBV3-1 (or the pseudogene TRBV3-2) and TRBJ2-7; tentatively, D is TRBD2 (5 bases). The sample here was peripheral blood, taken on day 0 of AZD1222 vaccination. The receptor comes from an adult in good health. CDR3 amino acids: CASSWTYTSNEQYF. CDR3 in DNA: TGTGCCAGCAGCTGGACTTACACCTCCAACGAGCAGTACTTC.